The T cell receptor beta chain described here comes from a study of immune evolution from preneoplasia to lung adenocarcinoma. CDR1 and CDR2 from the germline V gene are SGHVS and FNYEAQ. CDR3 length equals 12 residues. V lost 4 bases and J 9 bases, leaving 10 bases between the germline ends. Only in-frame clones appear in the TCRdb table, and some are missing; sequencing was by immunoSEQ multiplex PCR. The sample lists 2,500 to 3,000 clones, around 84% occurring once. The chain is built from TRBV7-6 and TRBJ2-1, with D unclear. The clonotype originates from a person between 70 and 80 years old with invasive lung adenocarcinoma. The sequenced material came from FFPE invasive lung adenocarcinoma tissue. CDR3 residues: CASSSEATEQFF. The CDR3 nucleotides are TGTGCCAGCAGCTCCGAAGCAACTGAGCAGTTCTTC.